This T cell receptor beta chain appears in the sequencing data of a study of beta chain features in type 1 diabetes (dated by TCRdb to 2016 to 2018). Broadly, across the study: Mean age, gender distribution, total cell number and subset yield were not different between patients and healthy donors. Across all samples, about 110 million sorted cells were examined, and cell number per subset correlated strongly with RNA yield. The study compared the TCRB repertoires of sorted circulating CD4+ T cell subsets in recently diagnosed type 1 diabetes patients with those in matched healthy donors. Regulatory and stem cell-like memory subsets were isolated from only 8 patients and about eight healthy donors, whereas naive and central memory subsets came from all 30 or so donors. Points the paper makes about the study in general: PCR might favor shorter templates, but patient and control samples were amplified and corrected together, so any skew would affect both groups equally. Naive, central memory and regulatory TCRB repertoires appeared to be more similar among patients than among healthy donors. Because small numbers of individuals were included in the HLA sub-analyses, any influence of HLA type on TCRB rearrangement was left unresolved. A moderate but significant shortening of TCRB CDR3 length was observed in type 1 diabetes patients in all four CD4+ subsets. At VDJ recombination sites, type 1 diabetes patients had fewer insertions and more deleted nucleotides, which implies abnormalities in thymic rearrangement. Because cDNA was sequenced instead of genomic DNA, activated cells with high expression could be over-represented, although the groups did not differ in activation or CD3 levels.

Each donor gave one peripheral blood draw, approximately 100 mL on average, collected into heparinised tubes. A BD FACSAria II was used to sort naive, central memory, regulatory and stem cell-like memory CD4+ T cells with a panel that included CD45RO, CCR7, CD25, CD127, CD95 and CD27. All sorted populations exceeded 95% purity. PBMCs were separated immediately by Lymphoprep density gradient centrifugation and were stained directly, without being cultured. To minimize batch effects, samples were stained and sorted in pairs, one healthy donor with one patient per experiment. On this clone itself: The antigen it recognizes is unknown. No quality values exist for individual bases; no much larger clone is one base distant.

The High Capacity cDNA Reverse Transcription Kit was used to reverse transcribe all of the isolated RNA, meaning that expressed TCRB transcripts were what got sequenced. Deep immunoSEQ sequencing was performed on naive, central memory and regulatory T cell samples, with an average of about 3.57 million total reads per sample. After sorted cells were lysed in RLT buffer, RNA was extracted with DNase-treated RNeasy Micro or Mini kits, with the choice depending on cell number. Each cell subset was processed separately to prevent cross-contamination, with patient and healthy donor samples processed together. Using the immunoSEQ multiplex PCR, TCRB sequences were amplified from cDNA into 87-bp fragments spanning the CDR3 region. Sequencing of the amplicons was performed on the Illumina HiSeq platform. Concerning the study's data processing: Synthetic template baselines were used to correct PCR bias computationally, reads within Hamming distance 2 were collapsed together, and singletons that could not be merged were discarded. By aligning reads against IMGT, V, D and J genes, CDR3 length, and insertions or deletions at six rearrangement sites were assigned. Clonotype counts were normalized to sorted cell number within each subset before computing true diversity and Gini coefficients with the tcR R package. The overlap coefficient, calculated on TCRB nucleotide sequences, was used to measure repertoire sharing. TCRdb limited this immuneACCESS table to in-frame rearrangements with V and J called. A share of clones is missing; checked studies link under half to unresolved V genes, and the rest is unexplained. From that table come the V and J calls and clone size; the DNA was used to work out D and trimming. For this sample the table gives some 190,000 clones, of which around 7.8% were detected only once. Of the sample, 0.94% is held by the ten largest clones.

As encoded in the germline V gene, CDR1 is LGHNT while CDR2 is FRNRAP. From its cysteine to its phenylalanine, the CDR3 spans 18 amino acids. CDR3 DNA is the only sequence kept; it has 54 bases, read in frame from the first base. The junction carries 16 bases between V and J, which are trimmed by 1 base and 0 bases respectively. Recombination connected TRBV12-5 to TRBJ2-1; the D gene is possibly TRBD1, with 6 bases matching. Sample: central memory CD4+ T cells from blood. This sequence originates from a middle-aged woman with type 1 diabetes. Here is the DNA: TGTGCTAGTGGTTTGGCCTGGGACACCTACTACTCCTACAATGAGCAGTTCTTC. Translation gives CASGLAWDTYYSYNEQFF.